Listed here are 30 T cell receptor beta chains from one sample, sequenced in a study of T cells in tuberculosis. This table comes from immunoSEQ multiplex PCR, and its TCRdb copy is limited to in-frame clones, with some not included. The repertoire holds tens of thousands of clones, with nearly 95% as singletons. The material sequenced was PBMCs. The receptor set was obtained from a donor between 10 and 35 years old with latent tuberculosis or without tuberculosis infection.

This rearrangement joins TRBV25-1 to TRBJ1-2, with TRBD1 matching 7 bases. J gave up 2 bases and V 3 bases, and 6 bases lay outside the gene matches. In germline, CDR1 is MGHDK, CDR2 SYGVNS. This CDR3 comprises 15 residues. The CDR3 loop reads CASSDLTGPNYGYTF. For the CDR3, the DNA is TGTGCCAGCAGTGACTTGACAGGGCCAAACTATGGCTACACCTTC.

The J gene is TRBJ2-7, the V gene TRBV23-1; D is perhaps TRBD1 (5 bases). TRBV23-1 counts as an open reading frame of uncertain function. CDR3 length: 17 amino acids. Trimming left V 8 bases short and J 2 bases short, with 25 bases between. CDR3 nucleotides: TGCGCCAGCCCTAAGGATGGCGCGACAGACCTTACCTACGAGCAGTACTTC. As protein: CASPKDGATDLTYEQYF.

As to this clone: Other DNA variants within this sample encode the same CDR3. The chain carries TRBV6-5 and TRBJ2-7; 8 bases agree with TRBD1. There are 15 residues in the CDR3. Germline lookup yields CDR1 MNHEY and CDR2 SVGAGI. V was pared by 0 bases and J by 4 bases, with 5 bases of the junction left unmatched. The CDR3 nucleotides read TGTGCCAGCAGTTACTCGGGGACAGGAGGATACGAGCAGTACTTC. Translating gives CASSYSGTGGYEQYF.

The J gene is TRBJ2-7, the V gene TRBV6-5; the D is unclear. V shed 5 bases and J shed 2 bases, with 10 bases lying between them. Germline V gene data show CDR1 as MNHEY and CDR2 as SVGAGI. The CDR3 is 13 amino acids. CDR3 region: CASSPDITYEQYF. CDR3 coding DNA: TGTGCCAGCAGTCCCGACATCACCTACGAGCAGTACTTC.

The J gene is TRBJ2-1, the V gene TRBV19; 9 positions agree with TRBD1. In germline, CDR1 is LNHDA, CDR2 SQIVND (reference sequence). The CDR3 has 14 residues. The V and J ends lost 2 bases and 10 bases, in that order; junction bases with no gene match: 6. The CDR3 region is CASSIILTGGEQFF. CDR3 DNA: TGTGCCAGTAGTATAATACTCACAGGGGGCGAGCAGTTCTTC.

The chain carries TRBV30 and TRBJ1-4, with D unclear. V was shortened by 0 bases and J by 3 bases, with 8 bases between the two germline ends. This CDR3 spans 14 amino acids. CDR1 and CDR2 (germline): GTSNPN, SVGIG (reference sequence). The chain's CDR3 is CAWSVGSPNEKLFF. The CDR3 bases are TGTGCCTGGAGTGTGGGCTCGCCTAATGAAAAACTGTTTTTT.

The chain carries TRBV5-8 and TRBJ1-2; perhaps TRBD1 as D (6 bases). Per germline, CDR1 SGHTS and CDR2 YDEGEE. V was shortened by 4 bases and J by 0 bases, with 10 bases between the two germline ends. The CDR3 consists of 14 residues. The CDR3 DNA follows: TGTGCCAGCAGCAGACAGGAGGCTAACTATGGCTACACCTTC. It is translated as CASSRQEANYGYTF.

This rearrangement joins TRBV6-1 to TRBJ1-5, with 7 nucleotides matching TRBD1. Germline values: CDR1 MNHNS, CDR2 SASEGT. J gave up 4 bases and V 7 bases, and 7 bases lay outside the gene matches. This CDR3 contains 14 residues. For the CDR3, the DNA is TGTGCCAGCATTAAATCACAGGGGAATCAGCCCCAGCATTTT. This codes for CASIKSQGNQPQHF.

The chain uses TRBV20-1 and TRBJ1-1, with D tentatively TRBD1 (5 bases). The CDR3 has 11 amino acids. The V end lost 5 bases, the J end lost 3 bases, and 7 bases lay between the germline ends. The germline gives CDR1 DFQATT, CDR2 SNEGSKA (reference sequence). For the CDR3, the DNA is TGCAGTGCTTTCAGGGACACTGAAGCTTTCTTT. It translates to CSAFRDTEAFF.

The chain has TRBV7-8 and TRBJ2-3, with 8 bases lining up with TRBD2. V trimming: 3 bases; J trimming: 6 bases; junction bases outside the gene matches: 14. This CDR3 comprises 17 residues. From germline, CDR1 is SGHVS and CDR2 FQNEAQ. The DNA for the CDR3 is TGTGCCAGCAGCTTCCTTCGGGGCGGGGGGTTGAGGGATACGCAGTATTTT. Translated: CASSFLRGGGLRDTQYF.

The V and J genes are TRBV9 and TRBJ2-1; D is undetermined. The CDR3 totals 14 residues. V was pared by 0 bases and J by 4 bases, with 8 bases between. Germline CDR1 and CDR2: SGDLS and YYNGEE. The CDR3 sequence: CASSVVVLYNEQFF. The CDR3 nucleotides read TGTGCCAGCAGCGTAGTGGTACTTTACAATGAGCAGTTCTTC.

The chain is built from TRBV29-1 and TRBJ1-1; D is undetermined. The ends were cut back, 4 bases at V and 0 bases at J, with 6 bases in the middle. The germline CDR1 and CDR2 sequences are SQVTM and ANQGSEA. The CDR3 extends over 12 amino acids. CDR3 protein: CSVVIMNTEAFF. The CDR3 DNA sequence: TGCAGCGTTGTCATCATGAACACTGAAGCTTTCTTT.

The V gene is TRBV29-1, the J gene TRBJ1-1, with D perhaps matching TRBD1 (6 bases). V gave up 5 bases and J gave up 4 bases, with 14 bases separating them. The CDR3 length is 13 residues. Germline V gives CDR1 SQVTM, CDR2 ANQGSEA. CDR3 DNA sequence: TGCAGCGTTCAGGAGACAGGTCCCACTGAAGCTTTCTTT. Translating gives CSVQETGPTEAFF.

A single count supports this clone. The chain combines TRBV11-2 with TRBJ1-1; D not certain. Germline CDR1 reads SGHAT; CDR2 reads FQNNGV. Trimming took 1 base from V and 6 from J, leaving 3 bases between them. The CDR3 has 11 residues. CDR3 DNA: TGTGCCAGCAGCTTAGTCGCTGAAGCTTTCTTT. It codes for CASSLVAEAFF.

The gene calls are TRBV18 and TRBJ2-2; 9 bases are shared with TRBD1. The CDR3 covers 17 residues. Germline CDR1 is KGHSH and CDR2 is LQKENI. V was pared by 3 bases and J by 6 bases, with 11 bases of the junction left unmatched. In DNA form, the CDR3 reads TGTGCCAGCTCACCCCCCCGGACAGGGGTCAAGGCCGGGGAGCTGTTTTTT. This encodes CASSPPRTGVKAGELFF.

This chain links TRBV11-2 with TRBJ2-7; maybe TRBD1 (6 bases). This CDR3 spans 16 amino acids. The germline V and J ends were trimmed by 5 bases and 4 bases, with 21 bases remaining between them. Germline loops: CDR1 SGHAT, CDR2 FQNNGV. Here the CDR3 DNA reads TGTGCCAGCAGCCCATTAGCGCGGCAGGGGATATACGAGCAGTACTTC. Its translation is CASSPLARQGIYEQYF.

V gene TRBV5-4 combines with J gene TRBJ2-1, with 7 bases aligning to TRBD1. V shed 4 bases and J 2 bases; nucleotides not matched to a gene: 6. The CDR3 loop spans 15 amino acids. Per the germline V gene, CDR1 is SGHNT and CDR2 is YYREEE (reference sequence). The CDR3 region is CASSIQQGPYNEQFF. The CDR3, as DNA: TGTGCCAGCAGCATTCAACAGGGGCCCTACAATGAGCAGTTCTTC.

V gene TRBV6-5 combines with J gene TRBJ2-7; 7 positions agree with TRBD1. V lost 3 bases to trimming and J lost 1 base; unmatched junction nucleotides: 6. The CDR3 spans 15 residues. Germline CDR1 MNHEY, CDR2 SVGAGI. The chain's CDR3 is CASSYSGGLSYEQYF. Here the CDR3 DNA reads TGTGCCAGCAGTTATTCAGGGGGTTTGTCCTACGAGCAGTACTTC.

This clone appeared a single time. The CDR3 coding sequence is TGTGCCAGCTCACCAAACAGGGGATCCACTGAAGCTTTCTTT. Translated: CASSPNRGSTEAFF. The J gene is TRBJ1-1, the V gene TRBV18, with 7 bases lining up with TRBD1. Trimming cost V 2 bases and J 4 bases; bases outside gene matches: 4. Germline CDR1 is KGHSH and CDR2 is LQKENI. The CDR3 consists of 14 residues.

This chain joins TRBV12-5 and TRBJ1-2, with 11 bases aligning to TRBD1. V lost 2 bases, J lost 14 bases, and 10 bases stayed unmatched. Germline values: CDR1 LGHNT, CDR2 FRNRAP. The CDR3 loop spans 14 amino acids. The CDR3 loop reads CASGLPGQGGPLTF. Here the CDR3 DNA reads TGTGCTAGTGGTTTGCCGGGACAGGGGGGCCCCCTAACCTTC.

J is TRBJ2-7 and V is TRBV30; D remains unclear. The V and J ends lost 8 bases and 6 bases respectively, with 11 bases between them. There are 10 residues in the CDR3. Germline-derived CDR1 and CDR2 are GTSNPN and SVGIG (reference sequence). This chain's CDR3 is CAAGPGEQYF. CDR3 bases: TGTGCCGCTGGCCCGGGCGAGCAGTACTTC. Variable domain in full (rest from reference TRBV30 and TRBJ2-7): SQTIHQWPATLVQPVGSPLSLECTVEGTSNPNLYWYRQAAGRGLQLLFYSVGIGQISSEVPQNLSASRPQDRQFILSSKKLLLSDSGFYLCAAGPGEQYFGPGTRLTVT.

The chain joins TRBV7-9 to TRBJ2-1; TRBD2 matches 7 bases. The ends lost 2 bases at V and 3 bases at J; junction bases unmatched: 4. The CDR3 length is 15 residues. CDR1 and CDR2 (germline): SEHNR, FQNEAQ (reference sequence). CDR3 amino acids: CASSLKSGDYNEQFF. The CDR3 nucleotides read TGTGCCAGCAGCTTAAAGAGCGGGGACTACAATGAGCAGTTCTTC.

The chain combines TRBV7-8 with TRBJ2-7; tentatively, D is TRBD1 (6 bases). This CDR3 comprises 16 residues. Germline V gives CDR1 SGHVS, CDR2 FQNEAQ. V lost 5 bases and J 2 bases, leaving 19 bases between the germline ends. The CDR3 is CASSLGGTGSPYEQYF. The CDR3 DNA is TGTGCCAGCAGCCTAGGGGGTACAGGGTCCCCCTACGAGCAGTACTTC.

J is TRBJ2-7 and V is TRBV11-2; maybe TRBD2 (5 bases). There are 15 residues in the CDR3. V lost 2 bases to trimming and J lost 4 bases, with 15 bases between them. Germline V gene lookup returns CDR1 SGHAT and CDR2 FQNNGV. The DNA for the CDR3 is TGTGCCAGCAGCTTAAAGAGGGATAGGATTTACGAGCAGTACTTC. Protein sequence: CASSLKRDRIYEQYF.

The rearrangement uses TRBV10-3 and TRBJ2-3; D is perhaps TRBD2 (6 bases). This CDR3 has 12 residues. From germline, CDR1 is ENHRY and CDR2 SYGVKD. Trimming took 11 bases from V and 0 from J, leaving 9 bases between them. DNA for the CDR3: TGTGCCGCCGGGACTAGCACAGATACGCAGTATTTT. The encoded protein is CAAGTSTDTQYF.

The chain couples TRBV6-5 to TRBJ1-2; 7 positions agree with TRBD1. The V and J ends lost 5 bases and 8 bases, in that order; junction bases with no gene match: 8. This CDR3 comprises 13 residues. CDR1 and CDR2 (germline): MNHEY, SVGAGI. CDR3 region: CASSRGRGDGYTF. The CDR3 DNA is TGTGCCAGCAGTAGGGGGCGCGGAGACGGCTACACCTTC.

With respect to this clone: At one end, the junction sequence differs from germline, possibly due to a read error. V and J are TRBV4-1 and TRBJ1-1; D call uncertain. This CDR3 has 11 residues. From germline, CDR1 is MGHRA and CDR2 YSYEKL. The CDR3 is CASRLNIEAFF. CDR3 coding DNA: TGCGCCAGCAGGTTGAACATTGAAGCTTTCTTT.

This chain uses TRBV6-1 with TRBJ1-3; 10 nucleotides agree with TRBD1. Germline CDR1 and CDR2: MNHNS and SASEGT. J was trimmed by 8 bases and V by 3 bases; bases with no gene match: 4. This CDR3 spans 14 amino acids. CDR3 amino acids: CASSDRQGADTIYF. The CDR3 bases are TGTGCCAGCAGTGATAGACAGGGGGCTGACACCATATATTTT.

CDR3: CASSQGSEQYF. CDR3 DNA sequence: TGTGCCAGCAGCCAGGGGAGTGAGCAGTACTTC. The chain employs TRBV9 and TRBJ2-7; possibly TRBD1 for D (6 bases). Germline CDR1 reads SGDLS; CDR2 reads YYNGEE. This CDR3 is 11 amino acids long. The ends were cut back, 4 bases at V and 7 bases at J, with 9 bases in the middle.

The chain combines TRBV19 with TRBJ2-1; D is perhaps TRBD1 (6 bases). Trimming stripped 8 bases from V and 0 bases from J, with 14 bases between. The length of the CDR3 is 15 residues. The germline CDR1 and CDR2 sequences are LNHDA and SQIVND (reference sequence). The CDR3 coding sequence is TGTGCCAGTTCCCTTATGGACAGCTCCTACAATGAGCAGTTCTTC. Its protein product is CASSLMDSSYNEQFF.